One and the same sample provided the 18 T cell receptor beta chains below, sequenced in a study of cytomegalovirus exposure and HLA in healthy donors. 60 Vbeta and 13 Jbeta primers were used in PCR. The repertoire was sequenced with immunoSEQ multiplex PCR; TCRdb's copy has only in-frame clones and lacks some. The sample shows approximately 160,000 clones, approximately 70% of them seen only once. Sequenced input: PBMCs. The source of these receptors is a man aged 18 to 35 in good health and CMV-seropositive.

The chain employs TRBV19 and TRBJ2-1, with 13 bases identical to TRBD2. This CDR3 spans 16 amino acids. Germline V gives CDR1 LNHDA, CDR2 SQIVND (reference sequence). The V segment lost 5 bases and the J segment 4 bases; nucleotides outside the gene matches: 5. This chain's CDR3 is CASSALAGGRYNEQFF. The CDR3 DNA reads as TGTGCCAGTAGTGCACTAGCGGGAGGGCGTTACAATGAGCAGTTCTTC.

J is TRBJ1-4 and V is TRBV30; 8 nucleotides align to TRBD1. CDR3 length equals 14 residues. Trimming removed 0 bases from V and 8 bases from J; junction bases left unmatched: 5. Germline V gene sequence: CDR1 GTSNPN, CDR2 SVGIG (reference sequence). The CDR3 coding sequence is TGTGCCTGGAGTGTAGCCAGGGGGCTCGAAAAACTGTTTTTT. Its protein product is CAWSVARGLEKLFF.

The CDR3 sequence is CAWTGDHEGTEAFF. For the CDR3, the DNA is TGTGCCTGGACCGGAGATCACGAGGGCACTGAAGCTTTCTTT. The chain carries TRBV30 and TRBJ1-1; D call uncertain. The CDR3 length is 14 residues. Looked up from germline, CDR1 is GTSNPN and CDR2 is SVGIG (reference sequence). The V end lost 4 bases, the J end lost 4 bases, and 16 bases lay between the germline ends. The whole variable domain, remainder taken from reference TRBV30 and TRBJ1-1, is SQTIHQWPATLVQPVGSPLSLECTVEGTSNPNLYWYRQAAGRGLQLLFYSVGIGQISSEVPQNLSASRPQDRQFILSSKKLLLSDSGFYLCAWTGDHEGTEAFFGQGTRLTVV.

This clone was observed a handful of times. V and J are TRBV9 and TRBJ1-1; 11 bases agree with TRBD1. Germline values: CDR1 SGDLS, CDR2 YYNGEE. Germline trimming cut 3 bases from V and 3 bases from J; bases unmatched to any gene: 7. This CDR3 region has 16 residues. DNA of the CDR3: TGTGCCAGCAGCGCCGCGGACAGGGGGCTTTACACTGAAGCTTTCTTT. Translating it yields CASSAADRGLYTEAFF.

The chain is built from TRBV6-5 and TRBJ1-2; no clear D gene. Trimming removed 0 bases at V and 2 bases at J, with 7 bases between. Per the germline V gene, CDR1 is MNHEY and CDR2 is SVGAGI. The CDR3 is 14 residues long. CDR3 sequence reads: CASSYSAENYGYTF. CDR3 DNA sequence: TGTGCCAGCAGTTACTCGGCGGAGAACTATGGCTACACCTTC.

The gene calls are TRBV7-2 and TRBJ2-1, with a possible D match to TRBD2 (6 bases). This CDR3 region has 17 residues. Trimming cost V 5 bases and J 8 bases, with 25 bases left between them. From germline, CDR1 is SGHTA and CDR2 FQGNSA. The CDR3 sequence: CASSPGATQGLFDEQFF. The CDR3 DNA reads TGTGCCAGCAGCCCCGGGGCTACTCAGGGACTTTTCGATGAGCAGTTCTTC.

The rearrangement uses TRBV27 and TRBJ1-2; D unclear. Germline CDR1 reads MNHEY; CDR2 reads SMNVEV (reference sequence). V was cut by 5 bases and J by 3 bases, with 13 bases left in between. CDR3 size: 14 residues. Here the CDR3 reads CASSPLASDYGYTF. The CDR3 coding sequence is TGTGCCAGCAGTCCCCTAGCATCAGACTATGGCTACACCTTC.

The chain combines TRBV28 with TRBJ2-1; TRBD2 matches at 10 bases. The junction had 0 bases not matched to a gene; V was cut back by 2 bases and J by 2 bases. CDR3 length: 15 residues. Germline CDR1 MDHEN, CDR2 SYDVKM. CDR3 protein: CASSLTSGAYNEQFF. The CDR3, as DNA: TGTGCCAGCAGTTTAACTAGCGGGGCCTACAATGAGCAGTTCTTC.

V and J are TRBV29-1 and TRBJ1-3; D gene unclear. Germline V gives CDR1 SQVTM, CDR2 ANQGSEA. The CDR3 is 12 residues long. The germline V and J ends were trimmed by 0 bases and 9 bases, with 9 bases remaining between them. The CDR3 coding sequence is TGCAGCGTTGAAGAAGCGGGGAGCACCATATATTTT. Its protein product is CSVEEAGSTIYF.

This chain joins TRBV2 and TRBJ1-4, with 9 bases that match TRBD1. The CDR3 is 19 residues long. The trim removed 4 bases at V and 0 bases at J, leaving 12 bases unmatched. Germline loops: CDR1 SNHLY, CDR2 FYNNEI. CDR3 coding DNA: TGTGCCAGCAGTGCAACCCACGGACAGGGGCCCGCAACTAATGAAAAACTGTTTTTT. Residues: CASSATHGQGPATNEKLFF.

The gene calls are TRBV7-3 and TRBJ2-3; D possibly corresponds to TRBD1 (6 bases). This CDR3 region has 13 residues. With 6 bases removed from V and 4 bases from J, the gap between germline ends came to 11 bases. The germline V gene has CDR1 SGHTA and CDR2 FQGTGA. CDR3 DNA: TGTGCCAGCAGTCCCCAGGGGCCAGATACGCAGTATTTT. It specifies CASSPQGPDTQYF.

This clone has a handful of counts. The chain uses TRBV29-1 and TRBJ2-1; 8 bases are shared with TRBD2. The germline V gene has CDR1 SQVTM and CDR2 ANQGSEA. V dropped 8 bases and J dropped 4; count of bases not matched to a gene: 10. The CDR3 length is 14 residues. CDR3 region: CSQIRGGRYNEQFF. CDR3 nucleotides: TGCAGCCAAATTCGGGGCGGGAGGTACAATGAGCAGTTCTTC.

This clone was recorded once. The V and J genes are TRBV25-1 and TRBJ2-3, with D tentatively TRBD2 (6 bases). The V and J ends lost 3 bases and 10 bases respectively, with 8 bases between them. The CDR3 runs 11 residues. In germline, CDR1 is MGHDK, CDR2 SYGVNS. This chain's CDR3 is CASSDWGAQYF. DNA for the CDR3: TGTGCCAGCAGTGATTGGGGGGCGCAGTATTTT.

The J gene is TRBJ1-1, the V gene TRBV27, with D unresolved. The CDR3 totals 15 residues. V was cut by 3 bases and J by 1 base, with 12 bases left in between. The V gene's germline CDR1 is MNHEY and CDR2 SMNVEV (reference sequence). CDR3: CASSFVRLKNTEAFF. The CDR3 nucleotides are TGTGCCAGCAGTTTCGTCAGGCTTAAGAACACTGAAGCTTTCTTT.

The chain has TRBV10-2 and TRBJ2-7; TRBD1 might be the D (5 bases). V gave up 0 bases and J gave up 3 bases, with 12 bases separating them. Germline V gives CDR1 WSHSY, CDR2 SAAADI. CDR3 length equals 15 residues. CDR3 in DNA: TGCGCCAGCAGTGAGTCTGGCGGAGACAGCTACGAGCAGTACGTC. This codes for CASSESGGDSYEQYV.

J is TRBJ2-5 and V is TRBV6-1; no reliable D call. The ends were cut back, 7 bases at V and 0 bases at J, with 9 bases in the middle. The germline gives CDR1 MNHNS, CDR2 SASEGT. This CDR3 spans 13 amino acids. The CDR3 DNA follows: TGTGCCAGCAATGGGCCCAACCAAGAGACCCAGTACTTC. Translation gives CASNGPNQETQYF.

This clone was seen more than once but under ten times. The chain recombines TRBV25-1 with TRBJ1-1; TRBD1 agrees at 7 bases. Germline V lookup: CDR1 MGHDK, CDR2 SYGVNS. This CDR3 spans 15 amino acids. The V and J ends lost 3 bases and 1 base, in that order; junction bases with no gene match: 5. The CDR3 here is CASSETRTGNTEAFF. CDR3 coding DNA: TGTGCCAGCAGTGAGACTCGGACAGGGAACACTGAAGCTTTCTTT.

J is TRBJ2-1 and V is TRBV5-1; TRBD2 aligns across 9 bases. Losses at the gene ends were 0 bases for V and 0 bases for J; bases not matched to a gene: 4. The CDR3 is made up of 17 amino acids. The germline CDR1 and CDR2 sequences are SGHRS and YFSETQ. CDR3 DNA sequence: TGCGCCAGCAGCTTGGAGGGACTAGCAAGCTCCTACAATGAGCAGTTCTTC. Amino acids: CASSLEGLASSYNEQFF.